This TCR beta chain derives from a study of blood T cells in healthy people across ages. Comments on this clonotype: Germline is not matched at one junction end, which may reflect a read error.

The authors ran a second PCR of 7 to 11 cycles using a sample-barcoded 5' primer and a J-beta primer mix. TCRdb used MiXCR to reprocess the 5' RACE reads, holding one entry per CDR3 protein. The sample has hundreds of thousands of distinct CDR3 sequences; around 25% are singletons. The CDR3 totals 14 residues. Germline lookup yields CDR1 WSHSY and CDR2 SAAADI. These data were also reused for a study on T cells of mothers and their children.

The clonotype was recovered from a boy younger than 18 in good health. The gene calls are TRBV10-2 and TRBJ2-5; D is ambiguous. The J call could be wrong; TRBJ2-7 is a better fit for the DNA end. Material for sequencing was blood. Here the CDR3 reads CASSEGYSSCEQYF. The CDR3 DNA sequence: TGCGCCAGCAGTGAAGGGTATAGCTCCTGCGAGCAGTACTTC.